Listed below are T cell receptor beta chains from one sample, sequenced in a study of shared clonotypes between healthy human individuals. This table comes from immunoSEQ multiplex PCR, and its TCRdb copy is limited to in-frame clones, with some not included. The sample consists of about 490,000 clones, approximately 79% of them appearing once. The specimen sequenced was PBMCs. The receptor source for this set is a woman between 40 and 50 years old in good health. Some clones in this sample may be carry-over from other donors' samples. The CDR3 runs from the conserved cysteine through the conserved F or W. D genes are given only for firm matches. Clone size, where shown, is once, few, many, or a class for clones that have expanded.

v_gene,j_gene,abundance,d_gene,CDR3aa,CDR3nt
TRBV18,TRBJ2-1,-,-,CASSRNGRTTYNEQFF,TGTGCCAGCTCACGAAACGGGAGAACGACCTACAATGAGCAGTTCTTC
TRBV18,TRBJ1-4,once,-,CASSQTAWGNEKLFF,TGTGCCAGCTCACAGACAGCCTGGGGTAATGAAAAACTGTTTTTT
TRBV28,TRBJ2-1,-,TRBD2,CASRDLAGLFF,TGTGCCAGCAGAGATCTAGCGGGACTATTCTTC
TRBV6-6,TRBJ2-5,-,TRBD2,CASSYTGLVQETQYF,TGTGCCAGCAGTTACACCGGACTAGTCCAGGAGACCCAGTACTTC
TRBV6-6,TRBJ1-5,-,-,CASSRGTTPGNQPQHF,TGTGCCAGCAGTAGAGGTACTACACCTGGCAATCAGCCCCAGCATTTT
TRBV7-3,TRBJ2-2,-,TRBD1,CASSLQPRDSRQGGELFF,TGTGCCAGCAGCTTACAACCCCGGGACAGTCGGCAGGGCGGGGAGCTGTTTTTT
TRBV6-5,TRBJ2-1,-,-,CASSRPNAISNEQFF,TGTGCCAGCAGTCGACCTAATGCTATATCCAATGAGCAGTTCTTC
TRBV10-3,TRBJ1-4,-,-,CAISDKDEKLFF,TGTGCCATCAGTGATAAGGATGAAAAACTGTTTTTT
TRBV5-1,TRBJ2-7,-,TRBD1,CASSLGTGDYYEQYF,TGCGCCAGCAGCTTGGGGACAGGGGATTACTACGAGCAGTACTTC
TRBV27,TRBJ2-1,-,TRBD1,CASRGAGGEQFF,TGTGCCAGCAGGGGGGCAGGGGGTGAGCAGTTCTTC
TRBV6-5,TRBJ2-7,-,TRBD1,CASISPGTAGYEQYF,TGTGCCAGCATTAGCCCCGGGACAGCAGGTTACGAGCAGTACTTC
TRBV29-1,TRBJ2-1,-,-,CSVEAGGMEQFF,TGCAGCGTTGAAGCTGGAGGGATGGAGCAGTTCTTC
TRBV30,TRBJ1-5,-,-,CAWSPQSLEPQHF,TGTGCCTGGAGTCCCCAGTCATTGGAGCCCCAGCATTTT
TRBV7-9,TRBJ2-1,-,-,CASSPRGPYNEQFF,TGTGCCAGCAGCCCCCGAGGCCCCTACAATGAGCAGTTCTTC
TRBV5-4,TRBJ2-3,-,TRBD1,CASSSGQLGTDTQYF,TGTGCCAGCAGCTCGGGACAGTTGGGCACAGATACGCAGTATTTT
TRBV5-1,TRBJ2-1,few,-,CASSSNRGSAGYEQFF,TGCGCCAGCAGCTCCAACCGGGGCAGCGCGGGCTATGAGCAGTTCTTC
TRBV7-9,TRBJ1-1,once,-,CASSPQGSDTEAFF,TGTGCCAGCAGCCCGCAGGGTAGCGACACTGAAGCTTTCTTT
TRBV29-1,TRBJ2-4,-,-,CSVPARGGENIQYF,TGCAGCGTCCCGGCCAGGGGGGGAGAAAACATTCAGTACTTC
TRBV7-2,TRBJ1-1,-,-,CASSLRRLTEAFF,TGTGCCAGCAGCTTACGGCGGCTGACTGAAGCTTTCTTT
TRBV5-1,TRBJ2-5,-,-,CASSLMGDQETQYF,TGCGCCAGCAGCTTGATGGGAGACCAAGAGACCCAGTACTTC
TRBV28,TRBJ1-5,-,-,CASSLPQAYSNQPQHF,TGTGCCAGCAGTTTACCACAAGCCTATAGCAATCAGCCCCAGCATTTT
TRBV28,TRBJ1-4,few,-,CASTTFPLRRIQSEKLFF,TGTGCCAGCACCACATTCCCCCTAAGGCGCATCCAGAGTGAAAAACTGTTTTTT
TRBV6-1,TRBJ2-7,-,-,CASSEVYDSGEQYF,TGTGCCAGCAGTGAAGTATATGACTCTGGGGAGCAGTACTTC
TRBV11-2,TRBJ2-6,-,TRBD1,CASSQRTGGANVLTF,TGTGCCAGCAGCCAAAGGACAGGTGGGGCCAACGTCCTGACTTTC
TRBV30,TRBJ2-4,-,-,CAWSVRGSIQYF,TGTGCCTGGAGTGTTCGGGGAAGTATTCAGTACTTC
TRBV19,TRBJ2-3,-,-,CASRSLEGESTDTQYF,TGTGCCAGTAGGAGCCTGGAGGGGGAAAGCACAGATACGCAGTATTTT
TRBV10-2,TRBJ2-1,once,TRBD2,CASSGPLAGGASFF,TGCGCCAGCAGTGGACCACTAGCGGGAGGGGCATCGTTCTTC
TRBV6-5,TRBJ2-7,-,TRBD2,CASSQSGSGNYEQYF,TGTGCCAGCAGTCAAAGCGGGAGTGGGAATTACGAGCAGTACTTC
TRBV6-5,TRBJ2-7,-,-,CASSYYSGPYEQYF,TGTGCCAGCAGTTACTACAGCGGACCCTACGAGCAGTACTTC
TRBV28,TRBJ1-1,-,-,CASSPRVGFPAEAFF,TGTGCCAGCAGTCCCCGTGTCGGGTTCCCCGCTGAAGCTTTCTTT
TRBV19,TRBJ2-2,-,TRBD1,CASSGTGDTGELFF,TGTGCCAGTAGTGGGACAGGGGACACCGGGGAGCTGTTTTTT
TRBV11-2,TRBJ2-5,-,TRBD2,CASSSRLAGEQETQYF,TGTGCCAGCAGCAGCAGACTAGCGGGAGAGCAAGAGACCCAGTACTTC
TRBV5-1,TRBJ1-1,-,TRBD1,CASSLRTGGNTEAFF,TGCGCCAGCAGCTTAAGGACAGGGGGGAACACTGAAGCTTTCTTT
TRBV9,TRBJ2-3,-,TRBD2,CASSPLAGRLATDTQYF,TGTGCCAGCAGCCCACTAGCGGGACGGCTCGCCACAGATACGCAGTATTTT
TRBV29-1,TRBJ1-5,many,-,CSVEAANGPQHF,TGCAGCGTTGAAGCTGCGAACGGACCCCAGCATTTT
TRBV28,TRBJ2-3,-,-,CASSPGLVGGADTQYF,TGTGCCAGCAGCCCCGGACTAGTCGGGGGCGCAGATACGCAGTATTTT
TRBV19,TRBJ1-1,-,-,CASCPGGQGKAEAFF,TGTGCGAGCTGCCCCGGTGGGCAGGGAAAGGCTGAAGCTTTCTTT
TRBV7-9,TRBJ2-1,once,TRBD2,CAIPGLAGGLVYNEQFF,TGTGCCATTCCGGGACTAGCGGGAGGTTTAGTCTACAATGAGCAGTTCTTC
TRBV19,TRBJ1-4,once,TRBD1,CASRFLDRNEKLFF,TGTGCCAGTAGGTTCCTGGACAGGAATGAAAAACTGTTTTTT
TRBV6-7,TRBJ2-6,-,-,CASSVAWVLQSRANVLTF,TGTGCCAGCAGTGTGGCATGGGTATTACAAAGTCGGGCCAACGTCCTGACTTTC
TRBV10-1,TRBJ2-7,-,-,CASSESIMSGYEQYF,TGCGCCAGCAGTGAGTCCATTATGAGCGGCTACGAGCAGTACTTC
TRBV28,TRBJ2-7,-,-,CASSNYYEQYF,TGTGCCAGCAGTAATTATTACGAGCAGTACTTC
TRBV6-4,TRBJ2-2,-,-,CASSAARGTGELFF,TGTGCCAGCAGTGCCGCAAGGGGGACCGGGGAGCTGTTTTTT
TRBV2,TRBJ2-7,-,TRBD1,CASSVPRTGYYYEQYF,TGTGCCAGCAGTGTTCCGCGGACAGGGTACTACTACGAGCAGTACTTC
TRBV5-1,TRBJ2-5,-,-,CASSPGLGGETQYF,TGCGCCAGCAGCCCGGGGCTAGGGGGAGAGACCCAGTACTTC
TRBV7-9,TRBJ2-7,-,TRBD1,CASSLAGFGTGTSYEQYF,TGTGCCAGCAGCTTAGCGGGGTTTGGGACAGGGACCTCCTACGAGCAGTACTTC